Below are 13 T cell receptor beta chains sequenced from a single sample in a study of cytomegalovirus exposure and HLA in healthy donors. The PCR employed 60 Vbeta primers together with 13 Jbeta primers. Here immunoSEQ multiplex PCR was the method, and the copy in TCRdb shows in-frame clones only, minus some. The sample records approximately 140,000 clones, about 79% being singletons. Sequencing was performed on PBMCs. These receptors came from a man aged 50-60 years in good health and CMV-seronegative.

The chain couples TRBV4-3 to TRBJ1-1, with 9 nucleotides matching TRBD1. Trimming cost V 4 bases and J 6 bases; bases outside gene matches: 6. This CDR3 is 14 amino acids long. The germline CDR1 and CDR2 sequences are LGHNA and YSLEER. The CDR3 DNA reads TGCGCCAGCAGCCCCGGGACAGGGTTATCTGAAGCTTTCTTT. As protein: CASSPGTGLSEAFF.

This clone showed up just once. The chain combines TRBV5-1 with TRBJ1-1; no clear D gene. Per the germline V gene, CDR1 is SGHRS and CDR2 is YFSETQ. V was shortened by 0 bases and J by 1 base, with 7 bases between the two germline ends. This CDR3 has 14 residues. The CDR3 reads CASSLEGGNTEAFF. The CDR3 coding sequence is TGCGCCAGCAGCTTGGAGGGAGGGAACACTGAAGCTTTCTTT.

This chain uses TRBV5-1 with TRBJ2-5; D possibly corresponds to TRBD2 (5 bases). This CDR3 has 14 residues. Germline loops: CDR1 SGHRS, CDR2 YFSETQ. V shed 4 bases and J shed 1 base, with 11 bases lying between them. Written as DNA, the CDR3 is TGCGCCAGCAGCCGAGGGTCAACCCAAGAGACCCAGTACTTC. Translation: CASSRGSTQETQYF.

The rearrangement uses TRBV6-1 and TRBJ2-7, with 7 bases fitting TRBD2. Germline trimming cut 6 bases from V and 3 bases from J; bases unmatched to any gene: 11. CDR3 length: 15 amino acids. In germline, CDR1 is MNHNS, CDR2 SASEGT. In DNA form, the CDR3 reads TGTGCCAGCAGAGGGGCCCCAGCGGGGAACTACGAGCAGTACTTC. Translation gives CASRGAPAGNYEQYF.

V usage is TRBV5-1 and J usage is TRBJ2-5, with D unresolved. This CDR3 is built from 13 residues. Per germline, CDR1 SGHRS and CDR2 YFSETQ. V was shortened by 4 bases and J by 4 bases, with 11 bases between the two germline ends. In DNA, the CDR3 is TGCGCCAGCAGCCCCCTGTCCCGAGAGACCCAGTACTTC. Its protein product is CASSPLSRETQYF.

The genes are TRBV5-1 and TRBJ2-5, with no clear D. Trimming pared 0 bases from V and 2 bases from J, leaving 8 bases between. The V gene's germline CDR1 is SGHRS and CDR2 YFSETQ. This CDR3 is built from 14 residues. The CDR3 DNA sequence: TGCGCCAGCAGCTTGGGTCCCACTCAAGAGACCCAGTACTTC. It specifies CASSLGPTQETQYF.

The V and J genes are TRBV29-1 and TRBJ2-5; D possibly corresponds to TRBD2 (6 bases). V lost 3 bases to trimming and J lost 5 bases, with 16 bases between them. The CDR3 spans 14 residues. Germline CDR1 and CDR2: SQVTM and ANQGSEA. CDR3: CSVEGGLSYETQYF. The CDR3 DNA sequence: TGCAGCGTTGAGGGGGGTCTTTCGTACGAGACCCAGTACTTC.

The chain recombines TRBV23-1 with TRBJ2-3; no firm D call. TRBV23-1 is an ORF, with its function uncertain. Trimming removed 3 bases from V and 6 bases from J, with 7 bases in between. CDR3 length: 12 residues. Here the CDR3 reads CASSHPRDTQYF. CDR3 nucleotide sequence: TGCGCCAGCAGTCATCCCAGGGATACGCAGTATTTT.

The gene calls are TRBV19 and TRBJ2-2, with TRBD2 matching over 9 bases. V lost 8 bases to trimming and J lost 0 bases; unmatched junction nucleotides: 4. The CDR3 is 15 residues long. Germline CDR1 reads LNHDA; CDR2 reads SQIVND (reference sequence). CDR3: CASVAGVSNTGELFF. In DNA, the CDR3 is TGTGCCAGTGTAGCGGGGGTCTCGAACACCGGGGAGCTGTTTTTT.

The CDR3 region is CASSVQGSWNIQYF. CDR3 sequence (DNA): TGTGCCAGTAGTGTACAGGGGAGTTGGAACATTCAGTACTTC. J is TRBJ2-4 and V is TRBV19, with 7 positions matching TRBD1. The CDR3 length is 14 residues. Germline V gene data show CDR1 as LNHDA and CDR2 as SQIVND (reference sequence). After removal of 5 bases from V and 7 bases from J, the junction contained 8 bases not matched to a gene.

This clone was observed a single time. The chain couples TRBV5-1 to TRBJ2-1, with D possibly TRBD1 on 6 matching bases. Trimming pared 0 bases from V and 3 bases from J, leaving 13 bases between. Germline assignment: CDR1 SGHRS and CDR2 YFSETQ. CDR3 size: 16 residues. In DNA, the CDR3 is TGCGCCAGCAGCTTGGATCCAGGGGCCGTCTACAATGAGCAGTTCTTC. This translates into CASSLDPGAVYNEQFF.

The chain uses TRBV19 and TRBJ1-4; 8 bases fit TRBD1. This CDR3 contains 14 residues. Germline lookup yields CDR1 LNHDA and CDR2 SQIVND (reference sequence). J was trimmed by 3 bases and V by 6 bases; bases with no gene match: 3. The CDR3, as DNA: TGTGCCAGTAGCCGGACAGGGCCTAATGAAAAACTGTTTTTT. Translating it yields CASSRTGPNEKLFF.

J is TRBJ1-6 and V is TRBV5-1; 12 nucleotides agree with TRBD1. V dropped 4 bases and J dropped 7; count of bases not matched to a gene: 3. There are 15 residues in the CDR3. From germline, CDR1 is SGHRS and CDR2 YFSETQ. The chain's CDR3 is CASSPGTGGNSPLHF. For the CDR3, the DNA is TGCGCCAGCAGCCCCGGGACAGGGGGCAATTCACCCCTCCACTTT.